A single sample is the source of the 12 T cell receptor beta chains below, sequenced in a study of T cell responses to AZD1222 COVID-19 vaccine. Assay used: immunoSEQ multiplex PCR; TCRdb lists only in-frame clones, some missing. Here the sample spans under 200,000 clones, 88% being singletons. This specimen was peripheral blood, taken 28 days after the second AZD1222 dose. Receptor source: an adult who received the AZD1222 COVID-19 vaccine.

This clone was counted between two and nine times. This chain joins TRBV7-2 and TRBJ2-7; 8 bases are shared with TRBD2. The V gene's germline CDR1 is SGHTA and CDR2 FQGNSA. The CDR3 length is 15 residues. V trimming: 1 base; J trimming: 9 bases; junction bases outside the gene matches: 11. The CDR3 region is CASSLGGGRTLRQYF. The CDR3 coding sequence is TGTGCCAGCAGCTTAGGTGGCGGGAGGACACTACGGCAGTACTTC.

The chain links TRBV7-3 to TRBJ2-3, with TRBD2 matching 14 bases. The CDR3 is 16 residues long. Germline V gives CDR1 SGHTA, CDR2 FQGTGA. The junction had 0 bases not matched to a gene; V was cut back by 3 bases and J by 1 base. In DNA form, the CDR3 reads TGTGCCAGCAGCTTGGGACTAGCGGGAGGCACAGATACGCAGTATTTT. Encoded protein: CASSLGLAGGTDTQYF.

This clone was seen just once. The V and J genes are TRBV7-9 and TRBJ2-1, with TRBD1 matching 7 bases. The CDR3 is 12 residues long. The trim removed 3 bases at V and 8 bases at J, leaving 1 base unmatched. Germline V lookup: CDR1 SEHNR, CDR2 FQNEAQ (reference sequence). The CDR3 sequence: CASSLTGYEQFF. DNA of the CDR3: TGTGCCAGCAGCTTGACAGGGTATGAGCAGTTCTTC.

The CDR3 region is CASSGTGRETQYF. CDR3 bases: TGTGCCAGCAGCGGGACAGGACGGGAGACCCAGTACTTC. The chain combines TRBV9 with TRBJ2-5; 7 bases map to TRBD1. V was clipped by 3 bases and J by 5 bases; unmatched bases: 4. Germline CDR1 and CDR2: SGDLS and YYNGEE. CDR3 length: 13 amino acids.

The rearrangement joins TRBV19 to TRBJ2-5, with 7 bases fitting TRBD1. Germline loops: CDR1 LNHDA, CDR2 SQIVND (reference sequence). This CDR3 region has 14 residues. Trimming cost V 2 bases and J 5 bases; bases outside gene matches: 5. CDR3 amino acids: CASSINRGRETQYF. The CDR3 DNA follows: TGTGCCAGTAGTATAAACAGGGGCCGTGAGACCCAGTACTTC.

J is TRBJ2-7 and V is TRBV6-5; D perhaps matches TRBD2 (6 bases). Trimming removed 4 bases from V and 5 bases from J, with 15 bases in between. CDR3 length: 14 amino acids. CDR1 and CDR2 from the germline V gene are MNHEY and SVGAGI. This chain's CDR3 is CASSLGGSGHEQYF. In nucleotides, the CDR3 is TGTGCCAGCAGTTTAGGAGGGAGCGGCCACGAGCAGTACTTC.

The chain carries TRBV18 and TRBJ2-2; the D gene is possibly TRBD1 (5 bases). Trimming cost V 3 bases and J 0 bases, with 11 bases left between them. The CDR3 extends over 16 amino acids. Looked up from germline, CDR1 is KGHSH and CDR2 is LQKENI. The CDR3 here is CASSPRVPTNTGELFF. The CDR3 DNA sequence: TGTGCCAGCTCACCCAGGGTACCCACGAACACCGGGGAGCTGTTTTTT.

The genes are TRBV24-1 and TRBJ2-1; TRBD2 agrees at 9 bases. Trimming took 2 bases from V and 6 from J; bases not matched to a gene: 7. The CDR3 spans 16 residues. Germline values: CDR1 KGHDR, CDR2 SFDVKD. CDR3 bases: TGTGCCACCAGTGATTCGACGGGACTAGCCTTCAATGAGCAGTTCTTC. It encodes CATSDSTGLAFNEQFF.

This chain joins TRBV11-1 and TRBJ2-1; 11 positions agree with TRBD1. The CDR3 runs to 16 residues. Germline values: CDR1 SGHAT, CDR2 FQDESV (reference sequence). V trimming: 0 bases; J trimming: 8 bases; junction bases outside the gene matches: 6. CDR3 sequence (DNA): TGTGCCAGCAGCTTAGCAGGACAGGGGGCTAGGGATGAGCAGTTCTTC. The encoded protein is CASSLAGQGARDEQFF.

This chain links TRBV10-3 with TRBJ1-5; perhaps TRBD1 as D (6 bases). Trimming removed 6 bases from V and 11 bases from J, with 14 bases in between. Looked up from germline, CDR1 is ENHRY and CDR2 is SYGVKD. This CDR3 contains 12 residues. The CDR3: CAIRPEGGAQHF. Here the CDR3 DNA reads TGTGCCATCAGACCCGAGGGGGGTGCCCAGCATTTT.

This chain links TRBV6-2 or TRBV6-3 with TRBJ2-2; D remains unclear. The V gene lost 0 bases and the J gene lost 4 bases, with 9 bases spanning the gap. CDR1 and CDR2 (germline): MNHEY, SVGEGT. The CDR3 length is 15 residues. The CDR3 bases are TGTGCCAGCAGTTACTCGCCCACTATCACCGGGGAGCTGTTTTTT. Residues: CASSYSPTITGELFF.

The rearrangement joins TRBV7-2 to TRBJ2-7; 8 bases line up with TRBD2. The CDR3 totals 13 residues. The trim removed 5 bases at V and 5 bases at J, leaving 5 bases unmatched. Germline V gene lookup returns CDR1 SGHTA and CDR2 FQGNSA. The CDR3 sequence: CASSPAGVHEQYF. The DNA for the CDR3 is TGTGCCAGCAGCCCAGCGGGAGTTCACGAGCAGTACTTC.